Listed here are 30 T cell receptor beta chains from one sample, sequenced in a study of cytomegalovirus exposure and HLA in healthy donors. PCR employed 60 Vbeta and 13 Jbeta primers. Data came from immunoSEQ multiplex PCR; TCRdb stores just in-frame clones and leaves some out. The sample contains over 85,000 clones, 7.6% of which appear only once. Sequencing was carried out using PBMCs. These receptor sequences come from a man aged 50 or older in good health and CMV-seronegative.

The chain couples TRBV30 to TRBJ1-5, with no clear D. Germline assignment: CDR1 GTSNPN and CDR2 SVGIG (reference sequence). CDR3 size: 13 residues. Trimming removed 2 bases at V and 1 base at J, with 6 bases between. The CDR3 DNA reads as TGTGCCTGGAGTACTTTGAGCAATCAGCCCCAGCATTTT. Its translation: CAWSTLSNQPQHF.

CDR3 in DNA: TGCAGCGTTGAGGGGCGCAGTAGTAATGAGCAGTTCTTC. The encoded protein is CSVEGRSSNEQFF. The chain combines TRBV29-1 with TRBJ2-1; a weak D match, TRBD1 (5 bases). V lost 3 bases, J lost 7 bases, and 13 bases lay in between. The CDR3 totals 13 residues. CDR1 and CDR2 from the germline V gene are SQVTM and ANQGSEA.

The CDR3 is CASRPHRGRGEQYF. The CDR3 region has the DNA TGTGCCAGCAGGCCTCACAGGGGGCGAGGCGAGCAGTACTTC. J is TRBJ2-7 and V is TRBV28, with 9 bases fitting TRBD1. Germline CDR1 MDHEN, CDR2 SYDVKM. CDR3 length: 14 residues. V lost 6 bases, J lost 6 bases, and 9 bases stayed unmatched.

The CDR3 bases are TGCGCCAGCAGCTCCCAGGGGGCGAAGGATCAGCCCCAGCATTTT. This codes for CASSSQGAKDQPQHF. The rearrangement links TRBV5-1 to TRBJ1-5, with 8 bases that match TRBD1. The J segment lost 5 bases and the V segment lost 3 bases, leaving 7 bases of the junction unmatched. Per the germline V gene, CDR1 is SGHRS and CDR2 is YFSETQ. The CDR3 runs 15 residues.

This clone was counted a few times. The V and J genes are TRBV13 and TRBJ2-5; no firm D call. This CDR3 is built from 14 residues. CDR1 PRHDT and CDR2 FYEKMQ come from the germline V gene (reference sequence). Trimming removed 4 bases at V and 1 base at J, with 10 bases between. The CDR3 DNA is TGTGCCAGCAGCTACGGTCCCTCCCAAGAGACCCAGTACTTC. Its protein product is CASSYGPSQETQYF. The whole variable domain, remainder taken from reference TRBV13 and TRBJ2-5, is AAGVIQSPRHLIKEKRETATLKCYPIPRHDTVYWYQQGPGQDPQFLISFYEKMQSDKGSIPDRFSAQQFSDYHSELNMSSLELGDSALYFCASSYGPSQETQYFGPGTRLLVL.

This clone came up a few times. The chain combines TRBV28 with TRBJ2-1; 11 bases map to TRBD2. CDR1 and CDR2 from the germline V gene are MDHEN and SYDVKM. The CDR3 extends over 16 amino acids. V dropped 5 bases and J dropped 8; count of bases not matched to a gene: 11. The CDR3 coding sequence is TGTGCCAGCAGTGGCGGGACTAGCGGATCCGTCCATGAGCAGTTCTTC. Its protein is CASSGGTSGSVHEQFF.

This clone was counted a few times. The chain is built from TRBV7-6 and TRBJ2-1; 11 bases fit TRBD2. The V segment lost 4 bases and the J segment 3 bases; nucleotides outside the gene matches: 5. The CDR3 totals 16 residues. CDR1 and CDR2 (germline): SGHVS, FNYEAQ. In nucleotides, the CDR3 is TGTGCCAGCAGCTCCCGACTAGCGGGGCGCTACAATGAGCAGTTCTTC. Translating it yields CASSSRLAGRYNEQFF.

This chain links TRBV28 with TRBJ2-5; 10 bases are a match to TRBD2. Unmatched junction bases numbered 12, after V lost 6 bases and J lost 11 bases. The germline gives CDR1 MDHEN, CDR2 SYDVKM. This CDR3 is built from 14 residues. The CDR3 sequence: CASSYLAGAGEQYF. CDR3 DNA: TGTGCCAGCAGCTACCTAGCGGGGGCAGGAGAGCAGTACTTC.

This clone has a handful of counts. The rearrangement joins TRBV28 to TRBJ2-3; D remains unclear. Trimming took 4 bases from V and 1 from J, leaving 9 bases between them. CDR1 is MDHEN and CDR2 is SYDVKM in the germline V gene. The CDR3 sequence is 14 residues long. CDR3: CASSSDLGTDTQYF. CDR3 DNA: TGTGCCAGCAGTTCCGACTTGGGCACAGATACGCAGTATTTT. The full variable domain, in which reference TRBV28 and TRBJ2-3 provide the parts outside the CDR3, is DVKVTQSSRYLVKRTGEKVFLECVQDMDHENMFWYRQDPGLGLRLIYFSYDVKMKEKGDIPEGYSVSREKKERFSLILESASTNQTSMYLCASSSDLGTDTQYFGPGTRLTVL.

This clone turned up a few times. This chain links TRBV7-2 with TRBJ1-1; D unresolved. The CDR3 extends over 15 amino acids. Germline V CDR1 and CDR2: SGHTA, FQGNSA. Trimming shortened V by 2 bases and J by 0 bases, and 10 bases separated the two germline ends. CDR3 DNA: TGTGCCAGCAGCTTACAGGCCAGCATGAACACTGAAGCTTTCTTT. Translation: CASSLQASMNTEAFF. The full variable domain, completed using reference TRBV7-2 and TRBJ1-1, is GAGVSQSPSNKVTEKGKDVELRCDPISGHTALYWYRQSLGQGLEFLIYFQGNSAPDKSGLPSDRFSAERTGGSVSTLTIQRTQQEDSAVYLCASSLQASMNTEAFFGQGTRLTVV.

This clone was observed a few times. V and J are TRBV28 and TRBJ1-1; D remains unclear. CDR3 length: 14 amino acids. Germline V gene data show CDR1 as MDHEN and CDR2 as SYDVKM. V lost 5 bases and J lost 0, with 10 bases in between. The CDR3, as DNA: TGTGCCAGCAGTCTAGGATCGATGAACACTGAAGCTTTCTTT. Encoded protein: CASSLGSMNTEAFF.

Only a few counts were recorded for this clone. The rearrangement joins TRBV28 to TRBJ1-2, with a possible D match to TRBD1 (5 bases). Germline V CDR1 and CDR2: MDHEN, SYDVKM. The CDR3 extends over 13 amino acids. The V end was cut by 3 bases, the J end by 5 bases, with 10 bases between. The CDR3 DNA follows: TGTGCCAGCAGTTTTCGGGGACTATATGGCTACACCTTC. Its translation is CASSFRGLYGYTF.

This clone was seen a handful of times. V and J are TRBV5-1 and TRBJ2-7; D call uncertain. Germline values: CDR1 SGHRS, CDR2 YFSETQ. V lost 0 bases to trimming and J lost 0 bases, with 7 bases between them. CDR3 size: 14 residues. CDR3 bases: TGCGCCAGCAGCTTGGACGCGAACTCCTACGAGCAGTACTTC. Translation: CASSLDANSYEQYF.

The J gene is TRBJ2-7, the V gene TRBV27; 9 bases match TRBD1. Per germline, CDR1 MNHEY and CDR2 SMNVEV (reference sequence). The CDR3 is 15 residues long. The J segment lost 5 bases and the V segment lost 5 bases, leaving 10 bases of the junction unmatched. CDR3 in DNA: TGTGCCAGCAGTCATGAGGGACAGGGAAGCAACGAGCAGTACTTC. Translating it yields CASSHEGQGSNEQYF.

The rearrangement uses TRBV5-5 and TRBJ2-7; D possibly corresponds to TRBD1 (6 bases). Germline V CDR1 and CDR2: SGHKS, YYEKEE (reference sequence). The CDR3 is 13 amino acids. Trimming shortened V by 4 bases and J by 3 bases, and 11 bases separated the two germline ends. CDR3 sequence reads: CASSRTGFYEQYF. The CDR3 DNA reads as TGTGCCAGCAGCAGAACAGGGTTCTACGAGCAGTACTTC. Complete variable domain (other parts from reference TRBV5-5 and TRBJ2-7): DAGVTQSPTHLIKTRGQQVTLRCSPISGHKSVSWYQQVLGQGPQFIFQYYEKEERGRGNFPDRFSARQFPNYSSELNVNALLLGDSALYLCASSRTGFYEQYFGPGTRLTVT.

The rearrangement joins TRBV18 to TRBJ2-1; 16 bases map to TRBD2. The CDR3 has 16 amino acids. Germline trimming cut 0 bases from V and 8 bases from J; bases unmatched to any gene: 1. In germline, CDR1 is KGHSH, CDR2 LQKENI. The CDR3: CASSPPGTSGRDEQFF. The CDR3 bases are TGTGCCAGCTCACCACCGGGGACTAGCGGGAGGGATGAGCAGTTCTTC.

This clone has a handful of counts. The V gene is TRBV28, the J gene TRBJ1-4; D remains unclear. Germline V gene data show CDR1 as MDHEN and CDR2 as SYDVKM. The CDR3 extends over 15 amino acids. The V end lost 5 bases, the J end lost 7 bases, and 17 bases lay between the germline ends. CDR3 amino acids: CASSRQTSPGEKLFF. As DNA, the CDR3 is TGTGCCAGCAGTCGCCAAACGTCGCCAGGTGAAAAACTGTTTTTT. The entire variable domain, with the rest obtained from reference TRBV28 and TRBJ1-4, is as follows: DVKVTQSSRYLVKRTGEKVFLECVQDMDHENMFWYRQDPGLGLRLIYFSYDVKMKEKGDIPEGYSVSREKKERFSLILESASTNQTSMYLCASSRQTSPGEKLFFGSGTQLSVL.

This clone has more than one count but fewer than ten. This chain joins TRBV9 and TRBJ2-2; the match to TRBD1 covers 8 bases. The CDR3 length is 14 residues. Trimming took 3 bases from V and 6 from J; bases not matched to a gene: 4. Germline-derived CDR1 and CDR2 are SGDLS and YYNGEE. CDR3 protein: CASSEQGGPGELFF. For the CDR3, the DNA is TGTGCCAGCAGCGAACAGGGGGGCCCCGGGGAGCTGTTTTTT.

This chain uses TRBV6-6 with TRBJ2-5; D possibly corresponds to TRBD1 (6 bases). The J call may be faulty, since TRBJ2-7 better matches the DNA end. In germline, CDR1 is MNHNY, CDR2 SVGAGI (reference sequence). CDR3 length equals 14 residues. Here the CDR3 reads CASSHTGFSGEQYF. The CDR3 DNA follows: TGTGCCAGCAGCCATACAGGGTTCAGCGGCGAGCAGTACTTC.

This clone was detected a few times. The rearrangement links TRBV6-5 to TRBJ2-1; 8 bases align to TRBD1. Germline V gene lookup returns CDR1 MNHEY and CDR2 SVGAGI. CDR3 length: 15 amino acids. With 7 bases clipped from V and 3 bases from J, the junction kept 8 bases outside the gene matches. CDR3 in DNA: TGTGCCAGCACCTATCCAGGGGGCCACTACAATGAGCAGTTCTTC. Translating gives CASTYPGGHYNEQFF.

In this sample, this clone turned up a few times. This chain connects TRBV29-1 to TRBJ2-7, with TRBD1 matching over 8 bases. Germline V gene data show CDR1 as SQVTM and CDR2 as ANQGSEA. V dropped 4 bases and J dropped 3; count of bases not matched to a gene: 8. The CDR3 is made up of 14 amino acids. The CDR3 bases are TGCAGCGTTGCGGGGAGGACAGGGATCTACGAGCAGTACTTC. This translates into CSVAGRTGIYEQYF.

The V gene is TRBV9, the J gene TRBJ1-5; 10 nucleotides align to TRBD1. The CDR3 is 14 residues long. Per germline, CDR1 SGDLS and CDR2 YYNGEE. Germline trimming cut 5 bases from V and 4 bases from J; bases unmatched to any gene: 3. CDR3 nucleotide sequence: TGTGCCAGCAGTGCGGGACAGGGGAATCAGCCCCAGCATTTT. Residues: CASSAGQGNQPQHF.

The chain combines TRBV5-1 with TRBJ1-2; weak D call: TRBD1 (6 bases). From germline, CDR1 is SGHRS and CDR2 YFSETQ. The CDR3 length is 18 residues. The germline V and J ends were trimmed by 4 bases and 4 bases, with 26 bases remaining between them. CDR3 bases: TGCGCCAGCAGCCTGGAAGGGGGTATGAAAGGGCCTCGCTATGGCTACACCTTC. Encoded protein: CASSLEGGMKGPRYGYTF.

The chain links TRBV10-3 to TRBJ1-3, with 9 bases identical to TRBD1. The V gene end was trimmed by 5 bases and the J gene end by 5 bases; junction bases not matched to a gene: 4. CDR3 size: 14 residues. Germline V lookup: CDR1 ENHRY, CDR2 SYGVKD. The chain's CDR3 is CAISRTGERNTIYF. In DNA, the CDR3 is TGTGCCATCAGTCGGACAGGGGAGAGAAACACCATATATTTT.

This clone was detected only a few times. The rearrangement uses TRBV5-1 and TRBJ1-3; the match to TRBD1 covers 7 bases. In germline, CDR1 is SGHRS, CDR2 YFSETQ. The CDR3 has 16 amino acids. V was pared by 3 bases and J by 2 bases, with 8 bases of the junction left unmatched. The CDR3 loop is CASSSRTGGPGNTIYF. For the CDR3, the DNA is TGCGCCAGCAGCTCGAGGACAGGAGGACCTGGAAACACCATATATTTT.

This clone appeared a single time. The gene calls are TRBV28 and TRBJ2-1; 7 bases fit TRBD2. J lost 1 base, V lost 4 bases, and 4 bases had no gene match. The CDR3 has 15 residues. Germline V gives CDR1 MDHEN, CDR2 SYDVKM. The CDR3 nucleotides are TGTGCCAGCAGTTGGGGGGGGAAATCCTACAATGAGCAGTTCTTC. Its translation: CASSWGGKSYNEQFF.

The J gene is TRBJ2-3, the V gene TRBV10-3, with a tentative D call TRBD2 (5 bases). Germline V gene lookup returns CDR1 ENHRY and CDR2 SYGVKD. With 2 bases removed from V and 2 bases from J, the gap between germline ends came to 11 bases. The CDR3 covers 15 residues. CDR3 residues: CAISEPRRPTDTQYF. In DNA form, the CDR3 reads TGTGCCATCAGTGAGCCCAGGAGGCCCACAGATACGCAGTATTTT.

CDR3 nucleotides: TGTGCCAGCAGGAGGGACTGGAACTATGGCTACACCTTC. Its protein is CASRRDWNYGYTF. The rearrangement uses TRBV5-4 and TRBJ1-2, with D perhaps TRBD1 (5 bases). Deletions cut 5 bases from V and 2 bases from J, with 10 bases between. Germline CDR1 is SGHNT and CDR2 is YYREEE (reference sequence). The CDR3 consists of 13 residues.

This clone was detected a few times. The V gene is TRBV5-1, the J gene TRBJ1-1, with D perhaps matching TRBD1 (5 bases). CDR3 length equals 14 residues. The V gene lost 0 bases and the J gene lost 3 bases, with 9 bases spanning the gap. CDR1 and CDR2 from the germline V gene are SGHRS and YFSETQ. The CDR3 bases are TGCGCCAGCAGCTTGGGACCCAGGGACACTGAAGCTTTCTTT. Residues: CASSLGPRDTEAFF.

J is TRBJ2-1 and V is TRBV5-8, with D perhaps TRBD2 (5 bases). The V end was cut by 3 bases, the J end by 4 bases, with 8 bases between. The germline CDR1 and CDR2 sequences are SGHTS and YDEGEE. The CDR3 is 13 residues long. This CDR3 reads CASSWEPYNEQFF. Written as DNA, the CDR3 is TGTGCCAGCAGCTGGGAGCCTTACAATGAGCAGTTCTTC.